This T cell receptor beta chain originates from a study of radiotherapy plus CTLA-4 blockade in lung cancer. General study points: An expansion of tumor-derived TCR clones occurred in blood after radiotherapy plus ipilimumab. Response was reportedly best predicted by early blood T cell clone dynamics, with interferon-beta.

About this clone itself: What it binds is not known. One junction end does not reproduce the germline sequence, and a read error may be involved.

The assay was immunoSEQ multiplex PCR, and TCRdb's table has in-frame clones only and misses some. The sample contains 70,000 to 100,000 clones, around 88% of which appear only once. This clonotype originated in a human donor with non-small cell lung cancer who had a partial response to radiotherapy plus ipilimumab. The sample consisted of peripheral blood, taken from a patient treated with radiotherapy plus ipilimumab.

As DNA, the CDR3 is TGTGCCAGCAGCCGATCCGGGACTAGCGGGAGTTTAGACTTC. It encodes CASSRSGTSGSLDF. V and J are TRBV14 and TRBJ2-4, with 14 nucleotides matching TRBD2. CDR3 length equals 14 residues. Germline V gene data show CDR1 as SGHDN and CDR2 as FVKESK.